Listed here is a single T cell receptor (beta chain). The entry originates in a study of T cell changes during pregnancy in multiple sclerosis. CDR1 is SGHTA and CDR2 is FQGNSA in the germline V gene. The CDR3 is 13 residues long. Trimming removed 5 bases from V and 2 bases from J; junction bases left unmatched: 2. Measured with immunoSEQ multiplex PCR; TCRdb has only the in-frame clones, and not every one. In the table there are 60,000 to 70,000 clones, roughly 89% of which are singletons. The receptor comes from a female donor in good health, enrolled as a control in a pregnancy study. The rearrangement links TRBV7-2 to TRBJ1-2, with 7 bases aligning to TRBD1. This sample comprised peripheral blood, obtained in the third trimester of pregnancy. The CDR3 coding sequence is TGTGCCAGCAGCCCGGGACAGAACTATGGCTACACCTTC. Protein sequence: CASSPGQNYGYTF.